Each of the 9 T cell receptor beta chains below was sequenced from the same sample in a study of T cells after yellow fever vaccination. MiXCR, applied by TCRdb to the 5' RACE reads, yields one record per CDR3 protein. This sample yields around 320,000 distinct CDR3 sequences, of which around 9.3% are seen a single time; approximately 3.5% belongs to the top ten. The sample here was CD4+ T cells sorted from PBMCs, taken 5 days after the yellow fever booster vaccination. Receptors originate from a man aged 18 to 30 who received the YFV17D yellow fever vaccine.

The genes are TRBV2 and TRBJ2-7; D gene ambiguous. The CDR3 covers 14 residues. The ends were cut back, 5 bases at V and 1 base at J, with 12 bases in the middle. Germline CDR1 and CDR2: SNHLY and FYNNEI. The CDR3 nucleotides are TGTGCCAGCAGTCCGGACGGAGTGTCCTACGAGCAGTACTTC. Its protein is CASSPDGVSYEQYF. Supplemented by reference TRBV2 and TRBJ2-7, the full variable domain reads EPEVTQTPSHQVTQMGQEVILRCVPISNHLYFYWYRQILGQKVEFLVSFYNNEISEKSEIFDDQFSVERPDGSNFTLKIRSTKLEDSAMYFCASSPDGVSYEQYFGPGTRLTVT.

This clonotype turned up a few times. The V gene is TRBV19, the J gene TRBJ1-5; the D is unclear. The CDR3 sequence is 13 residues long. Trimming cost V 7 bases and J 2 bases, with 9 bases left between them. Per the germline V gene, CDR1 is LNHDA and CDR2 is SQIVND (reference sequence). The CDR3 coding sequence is TGTGCCAGTATAGCGTCGGGCAATCAGCCCCAGCATTTT. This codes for CASIASGNQPQHF.

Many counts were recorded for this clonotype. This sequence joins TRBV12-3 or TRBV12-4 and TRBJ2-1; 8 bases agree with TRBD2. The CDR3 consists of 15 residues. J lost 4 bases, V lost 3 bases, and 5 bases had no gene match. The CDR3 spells CASSLPSGSYNEQFF. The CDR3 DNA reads TGTGCCAGCAGTTTGCCTAGCGGGTCATACAATGAGCAGTTCTTC.

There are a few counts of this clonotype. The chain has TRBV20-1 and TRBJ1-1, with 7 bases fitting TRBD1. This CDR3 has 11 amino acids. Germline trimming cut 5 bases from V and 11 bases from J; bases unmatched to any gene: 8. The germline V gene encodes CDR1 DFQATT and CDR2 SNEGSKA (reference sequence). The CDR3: CSADRETGAFF. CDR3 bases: TGCAGTGCTGACAGGGAAACAGGGGCTTTCTTT.

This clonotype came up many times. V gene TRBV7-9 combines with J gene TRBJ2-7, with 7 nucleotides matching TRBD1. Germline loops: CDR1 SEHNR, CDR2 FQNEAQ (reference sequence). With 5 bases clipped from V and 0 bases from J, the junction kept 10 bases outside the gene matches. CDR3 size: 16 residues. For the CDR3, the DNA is TGTGCCAGCAGCCAACGGAACAGGGGAAACTCCTACGAGCAGTACTTC. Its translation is CASSQRNRGNSYEQYF.

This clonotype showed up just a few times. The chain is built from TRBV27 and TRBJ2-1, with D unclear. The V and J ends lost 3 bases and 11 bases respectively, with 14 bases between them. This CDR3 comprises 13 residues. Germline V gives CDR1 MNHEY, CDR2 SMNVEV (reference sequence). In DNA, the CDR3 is TGTGCCAGCAGTTTGTTCCGAAAGGCCAAGCAGTTCTTC. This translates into CASSLFRKAKQFF.

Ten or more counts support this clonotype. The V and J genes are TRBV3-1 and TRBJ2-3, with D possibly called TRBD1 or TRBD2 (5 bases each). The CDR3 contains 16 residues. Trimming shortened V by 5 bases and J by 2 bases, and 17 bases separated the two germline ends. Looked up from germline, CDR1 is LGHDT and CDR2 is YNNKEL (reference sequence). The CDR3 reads CASSWRQRTPTDTQYF. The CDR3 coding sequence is TGTGCCAGCAGCTGGAGACAGCGGACTCCCACAGATACGCAGTATTTT.

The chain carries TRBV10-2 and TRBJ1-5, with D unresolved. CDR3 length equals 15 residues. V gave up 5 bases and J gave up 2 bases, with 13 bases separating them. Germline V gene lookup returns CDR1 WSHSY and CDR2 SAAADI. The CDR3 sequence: CASSPDTGGNQPQHF. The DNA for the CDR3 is TGCGCCAGCAGTCCCGACACTGGGGGCAATCAGCCCCAGCATTTT.

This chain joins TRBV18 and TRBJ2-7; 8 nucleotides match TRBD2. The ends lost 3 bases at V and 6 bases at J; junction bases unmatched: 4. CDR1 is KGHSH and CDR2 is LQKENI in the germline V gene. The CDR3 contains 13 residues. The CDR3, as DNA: TGTGCCAGCTCACCCGGAAGCGGGGGCGAGCAGTACGTC. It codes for CASSPGSGGEQYV.